Below are 28 T cell receptor beta chains sequenced from a single sample in a study of cytomegalovirus exposure and HLA in healthy donors. PCR primers comprised 60 Vbeta and 13 Jbeta primers. Sequencing was performed with immunoSEQ multiplex PCR; in TCRdb, only in-frame clones are kept and a portion is missing. The data show some 150,000 clones, 77% seen once. The sample consisted of PBMCs. These receptors all stem from a woman between 40 and 55 years old in good health and CMV-seronegative.

This chain links TRBV30 with TRBJ2-1; 7 nucleotides match TRBD2. V gave up 0 bases and J gave up 7 bases; unmatched junction bases: 3. Germline CDR1 reads GTSNPN; CDR2 reads SVGIG (reference sequence). CDR3 length: 13 residues. This chain's CDR3 is CAWSVLAINEQFF. CDR3 bases: TGTGCCTGGAGTGTACTAGCGATAAATGAGCAGTTCTTC.

This clone has only a few counts. The genes are TRBV7-2 and TRBJ1-2, with 7 bases identical to TRBD1. The CDR3 runs to 15 residues. CDR1 is SGHTA, CDR2 FQGNSA, per germline. V dropped 5 bases and J dropped 7; count of bases not matched to a gene: 13. In DNA, the CDR3 is TGTGCCAGCAGCCCACAGTCACAGGGGTCAACTGGCTACACCTTC. Translating gives CASSPQSQGSTGYTF.

V and J are TRBV6-5 and TRBJ2-2, with 7 bases identical to TRBD1. The CDR3 loop spans 16 amino acids. After removal of 2 bases from V and 1 base from J, the junction contained 4 bases not matched to a gene. Germline V lookup: CDR1 MNHEY, CDR2 SVGAGI. CDR3 protein: CASSYPGTENTGELFF. CDR3 coding DNA: TGTGCCAGCAGTTACCCTGGGACAGAGAACACCGGGGAGCTGTTTTTT.

The chain links TRBV27 to TRBJ2-7; 7 nucleotides line up with TRBD1. CDR1 and CDR2 (germline): MNHEY, SMNVEV (reference sequence). V lost 7 bases, J lost 5 bases, and 11 bases stayed unmatched. The length of the CDR3 is 14 residues. The CDR3 sequence is CASTKTGKFNEQYF. The CDR3 DNA is TGTGCCAGCACCAAGACAGGGAAATTTAACGAGCAGTACTTC.

The CDR3 region is CASSPHSTNTGELFF. The DNA for the CDR3 is TGTGCCAGCAGTCCTCACAGTACGAACACCGGGGAGCTGTTTTTT. The chain joins TRBV7-9 to TRBJ2-2; D not resolved. This CDR3 contains 15 residues. V was trimmed by 6 bases and J by 0 bases, leaving 11 bases between them. The V gene's germline CDR1 is SEHNR and CDR2 FQNEAQ (reference sequence).

The chain's CDR3 is CASSESLEGFGWHDEQYF. The CDR3 DNA is TGTGCCAGCAGTGAAAGCTTGGAGGGATTCGGGTGGCACGACGAGCAGTACTTC. The chain uses TRBV6-1 and TRBJ2-7; D may be TRBD2 (6 bases). Trimming took off 2 bases at V and 5 bases at J, with 25 bases between the two ends. From germline, CDR1 is MNHNS and CDR2 SASEGT. The CDR3 is made up of 18 amino acids.

Concerning this clone itself: The junction departs from the called germline gene at one end, perhaps through a read error. The chain combines TRBV7-9 with TRBJ1-1; 8 bases align to TRBD1. The CDR3 covers 12 residues. Germline-derived CDR1 and CDR2 are SEHNR and FQNEAQ (reference sequence). CDR3 sequence reads: CSSDRGDTEAFF. The DNA of the CDR3 is TGTTCCAGTGACAGGGGTGACACTGAAGCTTTCTTT.

There are a few counts of this clone. V usage is TRBV5-4 and J usage is TRBJ1-3; D gene unclear. V was cut by 0 bases and J by 2 bases, with 6 bases left in between. Per the germline V gene, CDR1 is SGHNT and CDR2 is YYREEE (reference sequence). The CDR3 has 14 amino acids. The CDR3 is CASSLETPGNTIYF. CDR3 DNA: TGTGCCAGCAGCTTGGAGACACCTGGAAACACCATATATTTT. The full variable domain, in which reference TRBV5-4 and TRBJ1-3 provide the parts outside the CDR3, is ETGVTQSPTHLIKTRGQQVTLRCSSQSGHNTVSWYQQALGQGPQFIFQYYREEENGRGNFPPRFSGLQFPNYSSELNVNALELDDSALYLCASSLETPGNTIYFGEGSWLTVV.

The V call is TRBV27, the J call TRBJ1-5; no definite D call. The CDR3 is made up of 15 amino acids. V gave up 3 bases and J gave up 1 base, with 10 bases separating them. CDR1 and CDR2 (germline): MNHEY, SMNVEV (reference sequence). CDR3 nucleotide sequence: TGTGCCAGCAGTTTGAGGAGGGAGAGCAATCAGCCCCAGCATTTT. This encodes CASSLRRESNQPQHF.

The chain recombines TRBV5-4 with TRBJ2-5, with TRBD2 matching 8 bases. Per the germline V gene, CDR1 is SGHNT and CDR2 is YYREEE (reference sequence). The CDR3 consists of 15 residues. The trim removed 4 bases at V and 6 bases at J, leaving 11 bases unmatched. The CDR3 region is CASSRSGGQGKTQYF. The CDR3 bases are TGTGCCAGCAGCCGAAGCGGGGGCCAAGGGAAGACCCAGTACTTC.

The V call is TRBV4-1, the J call TRBJ1-5, with D possibly TRBD1 on 6 matching bases. The CDR3 is 15 amino acids. Trimming pared 0 bases from V and 5 bases from J, leaving 11 bases between. Germline CDR1 MGHRA, CDR2 YSYEKL. CDR3 sequence: CASSQDIGGDQPQHF. DNA of the CDR3: TGCGCCAGCAGCCAAGACATAGGGGGGGATCAGCCCCAGCATTTT.

The gene calls are TRBV29-1 and TRBJ2-7; maybe TRBD1 (5 bases). The CDR3 extends over 11 amino acids. V gave up 6 bases and J gave up 1 base, with 7 bases separating them. Germline CDR1 reads SQVTM; CDR2 reads ANQGSEA. The CDR3 bases are TGCAGCGTAGGACATTCCTACGAGCAGTACTTC. Its translation is CSVGHSYEQYF.

The V gene is TRBV28, the J gene TRBJ2-5; a weak D match, TRBD1 (6 bases). The CDR3 has 15 residues. Germline assignment: CDR1 MDHEN and CDR2 SYDVKM. The V and J ends lost 0 bases and 0 bases respectively, with 8 bases between them. The CDR3 region is CASSLWGAYQETQYF. CDR3 sequence (DNA): TGTGCCAGCAGTTTATGGGGGGCTTACCAAGAGACCCAGTACTTC.

This chain connects TRBV7-9 to TRBJ1-2; D might be TRBD1 (5 bases). The CDR3 is 14 amino acids. Trimming stripped 5 bases from V and 7 bases from J, with 17 bases between. Germline V gene data show CDR1 as SEHNR and CDR2 as FQNEAQ (reference sequence). CDR3 sequence: CASSQAGGMAGYTF. The CDR3 nucleotides are TGTGCCAGCAGCCAGGCGGGGGGTATGGCTGGCTACACCTTC.

V usage is TRBV5-4 and J usage is TRBJ2-7, with 8 bases that match TRBD2. Germline V lookup: CDR1 SGHNT, CDR2 YYREEE (reference sequence). Losses at the gene ends were 1 base for V and 5 bases for J; bases not matched to a gene: 8. This CDR3 has 15 amino acids. DNA of the CDR3: TGTGCCAGCAGCTTGCGGGGGGGCCAGATAGACGAGCAGTACTTC. Encoded protein: CASSLRGGQIDEQYF.

This rearrangement joins TRBV6-1 to TRBJ1-1, with 7 bases fitting TRBD1. The CDR3 covers 12 residues. V gave up 7 bases and J gave up 11 bases; unmatched junction bases: 10. CDR1 is MNHNS, CDR2 SASEGT, per germline. The CDR3 sequence is CASTEGACGAFF. CDR3 bases: TGTGCCAGCACGGAGGGGGCCTGCGGGGCTTTCTTT.

This clone has only one observation. V and J are TRBV9 and TRBJ1-2, with D uncertain. The CDR3 consists of 14 residues. V was shortened by 4 bases and J by 3 bases, with 13 bases between the two germline ends. Per germline, CDR1 SGDLS and CDR2 YYNGEE. CDR3 sequence: CASSPSIRDYGYTF. CDR3 bases: TGTGCCAGCAGCCCTTCGATTCGGGACTATGGCTACACCTTC.

The rearrangement links TRBV4-2 to TRBJ2-3; 9 bases are a match to TRBD2. Germline CDR1 reads LGHNA; CDR2 reads YNFKEQ. The CDR3 runs to 16 residues. V was pared by 4 bases and J by 1 base, with 6 bases of the junction left unmatched. CDR3 sequence reads: CASSLQGGGGTDTQYF. As DNA, the CDR3 is TGTGCCAGCAGCCTCCAAGGCGGGGGGGGCACAGATACGCAGTATTTT.

The chain uses TRBV30 and TRBJ2-5; 7 bases align to TRBD2. V lost 2 bases, J lost 11 bases, and 5 bases stayed unmatched. The V gene's germline CDR1 is GTSNPN and CDR2 SVGIG (reference sequence). The CDR3 totals 11 residues. The CDR3 protein is CAWSLSGEQYF. In nucleotides, the CDR3 is TGTGCCTGGAGTTTGAGCGGGGAGCAGTACTTC.

V gene TRBV5-1 combines with J gene TRBJ1-3; 8 bases line up with TRBD1. In germline, CDR1 is SGHRS, CDR2 YFSETQ. CDR3 size: 16 residues. The V segment lost 0 bases and the J segment 0 bases; nucleotides outside the gene matches: 2. CDR3 loop: CASSLGQGLSGNTIYF. For the CDR3, the DNA is TGCGCCAGCAGCTTGGGACAGGGGCTCTCTGGAAACACCATATATTTT.

The genes are TRBV7-3 and TRBJ2-1, with TRBD1 matching over 7 bases. V trimming: 5 bases; J trimming: 7 bases; junction bases outside the gene matches: 8. Germline CDR1 reads SGHTA; CDR2 reads FQGTGA. This CDR3 is 14 amino acids long. The CDR3 loop is CASSLSKGANEQFF. CDR3 DNA: TGTGCCAGCAGCCTGTCGAAGGGGGCGAATGAGCAGTTCTTC. Looking up the rest from reference TRBV7-3 and TRBJ2-1 gives the full variable domain: GAGVSQTPSNKVTEKGKYVELRCDPISGHTALYWYRQSLGQGPEFLIYFQGTGAADDSGLPNDRFFAVRPEGSVSTLKIQRTERGDSAVYLCASSLSKGANEQFFGPGTRLTVL.

The chain joins TRBV4-2 to TRBJ2-4; D unresolved. The CDR3 loop spans 12 amino acids. V shed 4 bases and J shed 12 bases, with 13 bases lying between them. CDR1 is LGHNA and CDR2 is YNFKEQ in the germline V gene. The CDR3 protein is CASSPTPQYQYF. CDR3 nucleotides: TGTGCCAGCAGCCCCACCCCACAGTATCAGTACTTC.

The J gene is TRBJ1-1, the V gene TRBV9; 9 bases are a match to TRBD1. The CDR3 totals 14 residues. CDR1 is SGDLS, CDR2 YYNGEE, per germline. The V and J ends lost 3 bases and 1 base, in that order; junction bases with no gene match: 1. CDR3 sequence: CASSAGQGNTEAFF. CDR3 bases: TGTGCCAGCAGCGCGGGACAGGGGAACACTGAAGCTTTCTTT. The full variable domain, in which reference TRBV9 and TRBJ1-1 provide the parts outside the CDR3, is DSGVTQTPKHLITATGQRVTLRCSPRSGDLSVYWYQQSLDQGLQFLIQYYNGEERAKGNILERFSAQQFPDLHSELNLSSLELGDSALYFCASSAGQGNTEAFFGQGTRLTVV.

This sequence joins TRBV6-1 and TRBJ1-6; a weak D match, TRBD1 (6 bases). This CDR3 contains 15 residues. Germline lookup yields CDR1 MNHNS and CDR2 SASEGT. The V and J ends lost 5 bases and 9 bases respectively, with 17 bases between them. The DNA of the CDR3 is TGTGCCAGCAGTACTACAGGGAAAACTGTTTCACCCCTCCACTTT. As protein: CASSTTGKTVSPLHF.

The rearrangement links TRBV5-4 to TRBJ1-1; 7 bases are shared with TRBD1. Germline V gene data show CDR1 as SGHNT and CDR2 as YYREEE (reference sequence). After removal of 4 bases from V and 4 bases from J, the junction contained 7 bases not matched to a gene. The CDR3 loop spans 14 amino acids. The CDR3 DNA follows: TGTGCCAGCAGCCCTCGACAGGGAACCACTGAAGCTTTCTTT. Its protein product is CASSPRQGTTEAFF.

V is TRBV18 and J is TRBJ2-1; D may be TRBD1 (6 bases). The germline V gene encodes CDR1 KGHSH and CDR2 LQKENI. V lost 0 bases, J lost 7 bases, and 16 bases lay in between. The CDR3 contains 16 residues. In nucleotides, the CDR3 is TGTGCCAGCTCACCACCCCAGGGGTCAAACACAAATGAGCAGTTCTTC. This encodes CASSPPQGSNTNEQFF.

This clone was detected only a few times. This rearrangement joins TRBV2 to TRBJ1-5; 7 bases fit TRBD1. The length of the CDR3 is 14 residues. With 5 bases clipped from V and 2 bases from J, the junction kept 3 bases outside the gene matches. Looked up from germline, CDR1 is SNHLY and CDR2 is FYNNEI. CDR3 protein: CASSRTGRNQPQHF. DNA of the CDR3: TGTGCCAGCAGTAGGACAGGCCGCAATCAGCCCCAGCATTTT.

J is TRBJ2-3 and V is TRBV10-3; D possibly corresponds to TRBD2 (6 bases). Germline V CDR1 and CDR2: ENHRY, SYGVKD. The CDR3 is made up of 14 amino acids. The V end lost 4 bases, the J end lost 5 bases, and 13 bases lay between the germline ends. CDR3 DNA: TGTGCCATCAGTGCGCGGGGAGTGGGAGATACGCAGTATTTT. Translated, it gives CAISARGVGDTQYF.